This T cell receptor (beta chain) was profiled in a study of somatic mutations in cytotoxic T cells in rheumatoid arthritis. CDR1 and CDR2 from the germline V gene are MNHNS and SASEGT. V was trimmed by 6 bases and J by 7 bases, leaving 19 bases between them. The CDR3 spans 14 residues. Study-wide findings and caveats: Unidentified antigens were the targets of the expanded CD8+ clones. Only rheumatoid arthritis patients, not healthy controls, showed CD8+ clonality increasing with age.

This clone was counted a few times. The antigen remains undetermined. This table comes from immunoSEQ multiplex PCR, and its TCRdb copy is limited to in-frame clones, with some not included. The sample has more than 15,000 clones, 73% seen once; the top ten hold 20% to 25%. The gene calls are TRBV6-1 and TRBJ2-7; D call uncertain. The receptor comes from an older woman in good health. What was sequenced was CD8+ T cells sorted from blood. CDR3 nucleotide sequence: TGTGCCAGCAGCCCGACCGCCGACGGGCCAGAGCAGTACTTC. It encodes CASSPTADGPEQYF.